This TCR beta chain was documented in a study of blood T cell repertoires in COVID-19. The wider study: There were acute and convalescent COVID-19 samples, and they came from the United States, Italy and Spain. From T cells, B-cell-depleted T cells, or PBMCs came the material, which was cDNA or gDNA.

Profiled with immunoSEQ multiplex PCR; TCRdb holds only in-frame clones, not every one. The sample carries more than 250,000 clones, about nine tenths recorded once. CDR3 length: 17 amino acids. Germline V lookup: CDR1 SGHTA, CDR2 FQGNSA. Trimming cost V 1 base and J 1 base; bases outside gene matches: 3. The sequenced sample consisted of peripheral blood. This TCR was recovered from a man aged 45-65 years with active or convalescent COVID-19. The chain carries TRBV7-2 and TRBJ2-3; 12 bases are shared with TRBD2. CDR3 coding DNA: TGTGCCAGCAGCTTAGGTCCTAGCGGGGGGGGCACAGATACGCAGTATTTT. Its protein product is CASSLGPSGGGTDTQYF. The full variable domain, in which reference TRBV7-2 and TRBJ2-3 provide the parts outside the CDR3, is GAGVSQSPSNKVTEKGKDVELRCDPISGHTALYWYRQSLGQGLEFLIYFQGNSAPDKSGLPSDRFSAERTGGSVSTLTIQRTQQEDSAVYLCASSLGPSGGGTDTQYFGPGTRLTVL.